This TCR beta chain was captured by sequencing in a study of neoadjuvant anti-PD-1 for oral cavity cancer. Study context: Patients without progression received a fourth nivolumab dose around day 43, then surgical resection on days 50-56. Study-wide points: Post-nivolumab, blood T cell clonality was significantly elevated in non-responders.

The CDR3 is 15 residues long. Germline CDR1 reads SEHNR; CDR2 reads FQNEAQ (reference sequence). V was clipped by 5 bases and J by 4 bases; unmatched bases: 9. A single count supports this clone. Its specificity is not known. Clones were sequenced by immunoSEQ multiplex PCR, and TCRdb holds only the in-frame ones, with some missing. Among about 15,000 clones listed, roughly 60% were seen once. These newly diagnosed stage II-IVA oral cavity squamous cell carcinoma patients had no prior systemic or radiation treatment. Cohort: HPV-negative, locally advanced oral cavity squamous cell carcinoma patients. The rearrangement uses TRBV7-9 and TRBJ2-7, with TRBD1 identical over 9 bases. The TCR originated in a person between 40 and 85 years old with oral cavity squamous cell carcinoma. Material: PBMCs, obtained before nivolumab (anti-PD-1) treatment. DNA of the CDR3: TGTGCCAGCAGCATTGGGACAGGGAAGGGGTACGAGCAGTACTTC. As protein: CASSIGTGKGYEQYF.